One and the same sample provided the 28 T cell receptor beta chains below, sequenced in a study of breast tumors, draining lymph nodes, adjacent tissues. TCRdb ran MiXCR on the multiplex PCR reads and lists one entry per CDR3 protein. This sample has approximately 130,000 distinct CDR3 sequences, with less than 25% found just once. Samples came from axillary lymph nodes draining the breast cancer. The sequenced material came from axillary lymph node tissue. The source of these receptors is a female donor with breast cancer. Some clones in this sample may be carry-over from other donors' samples.

This clonotype has ten or more counts. This chain joins TRBV5-6 and TRBJ1-2, with D unclear. The V end lost 0 bases, the J end lost 2 bases, and 11 bases lay between the germline ends. The CDR3 spans 15 residues. Germline lookup yields CDR1 SGHDT and CDR2 YYEEEE. As DNA, the CDR3 is TGTGCCAGCAGCTTGGCGACAAACCCAAACTATGGCTACACCTTC. As protein: CASSLATNPNYGYTF.

In this sample, this clonotype turned up many times. CDR3: CASTAAGLAGSNEQFF. CDR3 bases: TGTGCCAGCACTGCTGCGGGACTAGCGGGAAGCAATGAGCAGTTCTTC. This chain links TRBV2 with TRBJ2-1; TRBD2 agrees at 13 bases. After removal of 7 bases from V and 6 bases from J, the junction contained 9 bases not matched to a gene. Germline CDR1 and CDR2: SNHLY and FYNNEI. The CDR3 length is 16 residues.

The V call is TRBV20-1, the J call TRBJ2-5, with TRBD2 identical over 9 bases. Germline CDR1 DFQATT, CDR2 SNEGSKA (reference sequence). V lost 1 base and J lost 4; bases outside the gene matches: 10. This CDR3 is 16 amino acids long. CDR3 DNA: TGCAGTGCTAGAGGAGGGCAGCGGGGGGTTTCAGAGACCCAGTACTTC. It encodes CSARGGQRGVSETQYF.

In its sample, this clonotype was seen many times. The chain uses TRBV10-3 and TRBJ2-2, with D perhaps matching TRBD1 (6 bases). The ends were cut back, 3 bases at V and 6 bases at J, with 11 bases in the middle. This CDR3 has 14 residues. Germline V CDR1 and CDR2: ENHRY, SYGVKD. CDR3 DNA: TGTGCCATCAGTGAACAGGGTATCTCCGGGGAGCTGTTTTTT. Residues: CAISEQGISGELFF.

This clonotype was recorded at least ten times. The V call is TRBV7-9, the J call TRBJ1-3; D may be TRBD1 (6 bases). Germline V gene data show CDR1 as SEHNR and CDR2 as FQNEAQ (reference sequence). CDR3 length equals 16 residues. V was pared by 5 bases and J by 0 bases, with 14 bases between. CDR3 in amino acids: CASSGPTGISGNTIYF. CDR3 sequence (DNA): TGTGCCAGCAGCGGACCAACAGGGATCTCTGGAAACACCATATATTTT.

About this clonotype: Just one base apart from a much larger clone, this may be a read error. The V gene is TRBV11-3, the J gene TRBJ2-7; D is unclear. This CDR3 has 13 amino acids. Per the germline V gene, CDR1 is SGHNT and CDR2 is YENEEA. The CDR3 is CVSSAVGSYEQYF. The CDR3 DNA sequence: TGTGTCAGCAGCGCGGTCGGATCCTACGAGCAGTACTTC. Full variable domain (outside the CDR3, taken from reference TRBV11-3 and TRBJ2-7): EAGVVQSPRYKIIEKKQPVAFWCNPISGHNTLYWYLQNLGQGPELLIRYENEEAVDDSQLPKDRFSAERLKGVDSTLKIQPAELGDSAVYLCVSSAVGSYEQYFGPGTRLTVT.

This clonotype was seen at least ten times. The gene calls are TRBV24-1 and TRBJ2-3; no clear D. This CDR3 spans 13 amino acids. CDR1 is KGHDR and CDR2 is SFDVKD in the germline V gene. Trimming left V 10 bases short and J 0 bases short, with 10 bases between. DNA for the CDR3: TGTGCCACATCTCAGCCGAGCACAGATACGCAGTATTTT. Protein product: CATSQPSTDTQYF.

At least ten counts were recorded for this clonotype. The CDR3 DNA follows: TGTGCCAGCAGTGAGGTAGGGACTGTGTACAATGAGCAGTTCTTC. Encoded protein: CASSEVGTVYNEQFF. V usage is TRBV6-1 and J usage is TRBJ2-1; TRBD2 might be the D (6 bases). V was clipped by 3 bases and J by 4 bases, with 13 bases between them. Germline V gene sequence: CDR1 MNHNS, CDR2 SASEGT. CDR3 length equals 15 residues.

This clonotype was recorded many times. The rearrangement joins TRBV24-1 to TRBJ2-7; TRBD1 or TRBD2 may be the D gene (5 bases each). V was clipped by 0 bases and J by 12 bases, with 11 bases between them. The V gene's germline CDR1 is KGHDR and CDR2 SFDVKD. The CDR3 consists of 12 residues. The CDR3 nucleotides are TGTGCCACCAGTGATTTGGGGACCGATCGGTACTTC. This translates into CATSDLGTDRYF.

In this sample, this clonotype turned up many times. CDR3 loop: CSARLAGEPDTQYF. CDR3 nucleotide sequence: TGCAGTGCGAGACTAGCGGGAGAACCAGATACGCAGTATTTT. J is TRBJ2-3 and V is TRBV20-1; 12 nucleotides agree with TRBD2. The CDR3 runs to 14 residues. Germline V lookup: CDR1 DFQATT, CDR2 SNEGSKA (reference sequence). Trimming cost V 6 bases and J 4 bases; bases outside gene matches: 5.

Concerning this clonotype itself: A much larger clonotype is one base distant, so this may be a read error. V usage is TRBV3-1 and J usage is TRBJ2-3; possibly TRBD1 for D (6 bases). The V gene lost 4 bases and the J gene lost 2 bases, with 19 bases spanning the gap. The CDR3 is made up of 17 amino acids. Per germline, CDR1 LGHDT and CDR2 YNNKEL (reference sequence). This CDR3 is CASSLSTGPYTTDTQYF. The CDR3, as DNA: TGTGCCAGCAGCCTTAGTACAGGGCCGTACACCACAGATACGCAGTATTTT.

Comments on this clonotype: A much larger clone differs by one base, so this may be a read error. The chain uses TRBV12-3 or TRBV12-4 and TRBJ1-4; D is unresolved. V was cut by 2 bases and J by 10 bases, with 5 bases left in between. The CDR3 loop spans 11 amino acids. CDR3 loop: CASSLSGKLFF. CDR3 bases: TGTGCCAGCAGTTTAAGCGGAAAACTGTTTTTT.

At least ten counts were recorded for this clonotype. The chain couples TRBV10-3 to TRBJ2-7; the match to TRBD2 covers 10 bases. The CDR3 extends over 15 amino acids. The junction had 10 bases not matched to a gene; V was cut back by 5 bases and J by 6 bases. Germline V gene sequence: CDR1 ENHRY, CDR2 SYGVKD. CDR3 amino acids: CAISPEVLAGAEQYF. DNA of the CDR3: TGTGCCATCAGTCCTGAAGTCCTAGCGGGAGCCGAGCAGTACTTC.

This rearrangement joins TRBV3-1 to TRBJ2-5; either TRBD1 or TRBD2 may supply D (6 bases each). Per germline, CDR1 LGHDT and CDR2 YNNKEL (reference sequence). The CDR3 sequence is 17 residues long. The V end lost 1 base, the J end lost 5 bases, and 20 bases lay between the germline ends. The CDR3 loop reads CASSQGLGGRGRETQYF. DNA for the CDR3: TGTGCCAGCAGCCAAGGACTAGGGGGACGGGGCAGGGAGACCCAGTACTTC.

Details on this clonotype: This could be a read error, since a much larger clone is one nucleotide away. The rearrangement uses TRBV6-2 or TRBV6-3 and TRBJ2-3, with D possibly being TRBD2 (8 bases). Per germline, CDR1 MNHEY and CDR2 SVGEGT. The CDR3 loop spans 15 amino acids. The CDR3 region is CASSYGNSGTDMQYF. The CDR3 region has the DNA TGTGCCAGCAGTTACGGAAATAGCGGGACAGATATGCAGTATTTT.

Points on this clonotype: This could be a read error, since a much larger clone is one nucleotide away. It is likely a read error, because the conserved phenylalanine at the end of the CDR3 is missing. The chain uses TRBV18 and TRBJ1-2; D not resolved. This CDR3 comprises 14 residues. Trimming stripped 3 bases from V and 3 bases from J, with 11 bases between. Germline V lookup: CDR1 KGHSH, CDR2 LQKENI. The chain's CDR3 is CASSPSGVDYGYTS. The CDR3 DNA follows: TGTGCCAGCTCACCGAGTGGGGTCGACTATGGCTACACCTCC.

This clonotype came up many times. The genes are TRBV7-8 and TRBJ1-5, with D possibly TRBD1 on 5 matching bases. Germline CDR1 reads SGHVS; CDR2 reads FQNEAQ. The length of the CDR3 is 13 residues. Deletions cut 3 bases from V and 5 bases from J, with 8 bases between. The CDR3 nucleotides read TGTGCCAGCAGCTTGAGGGGTGATCAGCCCCAGCATTTT. This sequence encodes CASSLRGDQPQHF.

CDR3 protein: CASTITGTSRFDEQFF. The CDR3 coding sequence is TGTGCCAGCACCATAACCGGGACTAGTCGATTCGATGAGCAGTTCTTC. This chain links TRBV28 with TRBJ2-1, with 8 bases lining up with TRBD2. V lost 7 bases, J lost 8 bases, and 16 bases stayed unmatched. This CDR3 spans 16 amino acids. Germline CDR1 reads MDHEN; CDR2 reads SYDVKM. The full variable domain, rest sourced from reference TRBV28 and TRBJ2-1, is DVKVTQSSRYLVKRTGEKVFLECVQDMDHENMFWYRQDPGLGLRLIYFSYDVKMKEKGDIPEGYSVSREKKERFSLILESASTNQTSMYLCASTITGTSRFDEQFFGPGTRLTVL.

This clonotype was observed many times. The CDR3 here is CAIATGTANQPQHF. DNA of the CDR3: TGTGCCATCGCGACAGGGACGGCCAATCAGCCCCAGCATTTT. The rearrangement joins TRBV10-3 to TRBJ1-5; the match to TRBD1 covers 7 bases. V shed 8 bases and J 3 bases; nucleotides not matched to a gene: 7. The CDR3 is 14 amino acids. Germline V gene data show CDR1 as ENHRY and CDR2 as SYGVKD.

About this clonotype itself: A clone one base away is much larger, so this may be a read error. The chain joins TRBV5-6 to TRBJ2-1; 7 bases agree with TRBD2. This CDR3 is built from 14 residues. V was pared by 3 bases and J by 9 bases, with 9 bases of the junction left unmatched. Germline V CDR1 and CDR2: SGHDT, YYEEEE. CDR3 nucleotide sequence: TGTGCCAGCAGCTCGCTGGCGGGAGAGGTTGAGCAGTTCTTC. Amino acid sequence: CASSSLAGEVEQFF.

This clonotype has a count of ten or more. The chain uses TRBV20-1 and TRBJ2-7; 8 nucleotides align to TRBD2. This CDR3 has 14 amino acids. Germline V gives CDR1 DFQATT, CDR2 SNEGSKA (reference sequence). J gave up 5 bases and V 5 bases, and 11 bases lay outside the gene matches. The CDR3 bases are TGCAGTGCTCCCGAATTTAGCGGGACAAACGAGCAGTACTTC. Encoded protein: CSAPEFSGTNEQYF.

This clonotype was observed at least ten times. J is TRBJ2-7 and V is TRBV6-5; tentatively, D is TRBD2 (6 bases). The CDR3 runs to 16 residues. V lost 2 bases to trimming and J lost 2 bases, with 16 bases between them. Germline V gives CDR1 MNHEY, CDR2 SVGAGI. CDR3 sequence reads: CASSYIAAPSPYEQYF. The CDR3 DNA sequence: TGTGCCAGCAGTTACATAGCGGCTCCCTCCCCCTACGAGCAGTACTTC.

As concerns this clonotype: A much larger clonotype is one base distant, so this may be a read error. In this CDR3 the conserved last residue, phenylalanine or tryptophan, is missing, so a read error is likely. The V gene is TRBV18, the J gene TRBJ2-3, with 7 bases identical to TRBD2. V was pared by 5 bases and J by 3 bases, with 5 bases of the junction left unmatched. CDR3 length: 14 residues. From germline, CDR1 is KGHSH and CDR2 LQKENI. The CDR3 DNA sequence: TGTGCCAGCTCAGGGCCTAGCGGAACAGATACGCAGTATTCT. Translating gives CASSGPSGTDTQYS.

As regards this clonotype: A clone one base away is much larger, so this may be a read error. The chain combines TRBV19 with TRBJ1-4; 9 bases line up with TRBD1. The CDR3 consists of 13 residues. V was clipped by 11 bases and J by 5 bases; unmatched bases: 6. Germline V lookup: CDR1 LNHDA, CDR2 SQIVND (reference sequence). The CDR3 DNA reads as TGTGCCTGCGCCGGGACAGGGAATGAAAAACTGTTTTTT. It specifies CACAGTGNEKLFF. The full variable domain, rest sourced from reference TRBV19 and TRBJ1-4, is DGGITQSPKYLFRKEGQNVTLSCEQNLNHDAMYWYRQDPGQGLRLIYYSQIVNDFQKGDIAEGYSVSREKKESFPLTVTSAQKNPTAFYLCACAGTGNEKLFFGSGTQLSVL.

This clonotype was picked up a small number of times. V and J are TRBV27 and TRBJ2-7; 7 nucleotides match TRBD2. This CDR3 spans 19 amino acids. After removal of 2 bases from V and 1 base from J, the junction contained 17 bases not matched to a gene. CDR1 and CDR2 from the germline V gene are MNHEY and SMNVEV (reference sequence). CDR3 sequence: CASSLPSGTTAKISYEQYF. The CDR3 DNA reads TGTGCCAGCAGTTTACCCAGCGGGACTACCGCGAAGATTTCCTACGAGCAGTACTTC.

The chain has TRBV19 and TRBJ1-5; D is possibly TRBD1 (6 bases). Germline lookup yields CDR1 LNHDA and CDR2 SQIVND (reference sequence). With 5 bases removed from V and 0 bases from J, the gap between germline ends came to 11 bases. The CDR3 has 15 amino acids. In DNA, the CDR3 is TGTGCCAGTAGTCTCGGACAGCTTAGCAATCAGCCCCAGCATTTT. It is translated as CASSLGQLSNQPQHF.

In this sample, this clonotype turned up once. Since a much larger clone is just one base distant, this may be a read error. The J gene is TRBJ2-1, the V gene TRBV15; TRBD1 matches at 7 bases. Germline V gives CDR1 LNHNV, CDR2 YYDKDF (reference sequence). The CDR3 loop spans 15 amino acids. The CDR3 loop is CATGSHTTGPSGQFF. The CDR3 coding sequence is TGTGCCACCGGCAGCCATACGACAGGGCCCAGTGGGCAGTTCTTC.

The chain carries TRBV28 and TRBJ2-4; D perhaps matches TRBD2 (6 bases). The CDR3 totals 16 residues. V lost 3 bases and J 8 bases, leaving 20 bases between the germline ends. Germline CDR1 and CDR2: MDHEN and SYDVKM. The CDR3 sequence: CASSFVPRAGGDIQYF. In DNA, the CDR3 is TGTGCCAGCAGTTTCGTTCCCCGGGCAGGCGGGGACATTCAGTACTTC.